This entry describes one T cell receptor beta chain. As yet, its antigen is unknown. A sample-barcoded 5' primer and a J-beta primer mix were used in a second PCR of roughly 7 to 12 cycles. TCRdb re-derived calls from the 5' RACE reads in MiXCR, one entry per CDR3 protein. The repertoire holds approximately 880,000 distinct CDR3 sequences, with around 48% as singletons. This CDR3 is built from 16 residues. Trimming cost V 6 bases and J 2 bases; bases outside gene matches: 6. The germline V gene has CDR1 LGHNA and CDR2 YNFKEQ. This entry belongs to a study of blood T cells in healthy people across ages. Broader study findings: There were more naive CD4+ cells and higher diversity in long-lived donors than in aged donors.

The sequenced sample was blood. The clonotype originates from a man aged 25-45 years in good health. The J gene is TRBJ2-2, the V gene TRBV4-2; 10 bases fit TRBD2. DNA for the CDR3: TGTGCCAGCAGATCGGCTAGCGGGGGTAACACCGGGGAGCTGTTTTTT. Translation gives CASRSASGGNTGELFF.